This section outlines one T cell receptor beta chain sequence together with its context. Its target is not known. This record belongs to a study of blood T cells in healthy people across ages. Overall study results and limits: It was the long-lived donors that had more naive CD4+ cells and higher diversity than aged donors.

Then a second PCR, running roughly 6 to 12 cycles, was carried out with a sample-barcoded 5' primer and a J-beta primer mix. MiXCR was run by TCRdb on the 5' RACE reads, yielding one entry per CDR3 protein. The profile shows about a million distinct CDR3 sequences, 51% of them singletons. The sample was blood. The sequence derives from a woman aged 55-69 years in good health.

CDR3 amino acids: CASSFITGLNYGYTF. In DNA form, the CDR3 reads TGTGCCAGCAGCTTTATAACAGGGTTGAACTATGGCTACACCTTC. This rearrangement joins TRBV7-2 to TRBJ1-2, with D perhaps matching TRBD1 (6 bases). V lost 3 bases, J lost 2 bases, and 13 bases lay in between. The CDR3 consists of 15 residues. Germline lookup yields CDR1 SGHTA and CDR2 FQGNSA.